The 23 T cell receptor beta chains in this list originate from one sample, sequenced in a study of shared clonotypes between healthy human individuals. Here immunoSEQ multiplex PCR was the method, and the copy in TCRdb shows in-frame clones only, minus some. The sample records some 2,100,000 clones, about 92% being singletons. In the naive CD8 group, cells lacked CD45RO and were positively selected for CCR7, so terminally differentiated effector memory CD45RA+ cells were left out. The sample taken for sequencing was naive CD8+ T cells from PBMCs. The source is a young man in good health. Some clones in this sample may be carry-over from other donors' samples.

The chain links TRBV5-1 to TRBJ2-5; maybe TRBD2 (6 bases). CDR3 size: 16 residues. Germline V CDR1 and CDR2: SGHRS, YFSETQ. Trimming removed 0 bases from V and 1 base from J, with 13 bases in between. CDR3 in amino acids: CASSLGGSGVQETQYF. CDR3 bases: TGCGCCAGCAGCTTGGGGGGTAGCGGAGTCCAAGAGACCCAGTACTTC.

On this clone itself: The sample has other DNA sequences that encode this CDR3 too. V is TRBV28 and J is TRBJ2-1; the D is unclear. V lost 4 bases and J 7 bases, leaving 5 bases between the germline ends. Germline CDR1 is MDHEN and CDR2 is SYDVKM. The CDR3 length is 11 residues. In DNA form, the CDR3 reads TGTGCCAGCAGTTCAGAAAATGAGCAGTTCTTC. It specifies CASSSENEQFF.

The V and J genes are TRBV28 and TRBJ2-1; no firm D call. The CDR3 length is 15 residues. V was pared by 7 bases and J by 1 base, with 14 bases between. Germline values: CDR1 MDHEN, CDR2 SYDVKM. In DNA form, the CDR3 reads TGTGCCAGCACCCCCGTGATACGTTCCTACAATGAGCAGTTCTTC. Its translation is CASTPVIRSYNEQFF.

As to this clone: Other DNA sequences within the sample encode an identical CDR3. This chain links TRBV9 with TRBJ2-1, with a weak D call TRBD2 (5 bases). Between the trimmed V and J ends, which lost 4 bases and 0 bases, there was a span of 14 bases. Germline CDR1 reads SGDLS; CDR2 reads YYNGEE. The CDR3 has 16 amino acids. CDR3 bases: TGTGCCAGCAGCCCCCCCAGCGGCAGCTCCTACAATGAGCAGTTCTTC. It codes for CASSPPSGSSYNEQFF.

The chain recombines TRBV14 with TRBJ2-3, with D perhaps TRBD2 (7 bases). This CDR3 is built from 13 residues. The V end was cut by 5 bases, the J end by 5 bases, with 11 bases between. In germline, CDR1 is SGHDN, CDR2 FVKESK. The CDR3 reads CASSKGGLDTQYF. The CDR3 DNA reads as TGTGCCAGCAGCAAGGGGGGGTTAGATACGCAGTATTTT. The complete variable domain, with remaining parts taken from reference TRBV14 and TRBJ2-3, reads EAGVTQFPSHSVIEKGQTVTLRCDPISGHDNLYWYRRVMGKEIKFLLHFVKESKQDESGMPNNRFLAERTGGTYSTLKVQPAELEDSGVYFCASSKGGLDTQYFGPGTRLTVL.

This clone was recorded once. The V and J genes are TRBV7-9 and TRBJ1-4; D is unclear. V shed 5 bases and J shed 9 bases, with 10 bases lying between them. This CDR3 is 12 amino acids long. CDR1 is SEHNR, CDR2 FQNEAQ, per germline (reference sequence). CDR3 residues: CASSPTAKKLFF. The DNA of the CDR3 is TGTGCCAGCAGCCCTACCGCAAAAAAACTGTTTTTT.

CDR3 DNA sequence: TGTGCCAGCAGCTACCGGACATATGAGGGGGAGCAGTACTTC. This sequence encodes CASSYRTYEGEQYF. The chain has TRBV7-9 and TRBJ2-7; D tentatively reads TRBD1 or TRBD2 (5 bases each). This CDR3 has 14 residues. The V and J ends lost 4 bases and 7 bases respectively, with 17 bases between them. Germline CDR1 SEHNR, CDR2 FQNEAQ (reference sequence).

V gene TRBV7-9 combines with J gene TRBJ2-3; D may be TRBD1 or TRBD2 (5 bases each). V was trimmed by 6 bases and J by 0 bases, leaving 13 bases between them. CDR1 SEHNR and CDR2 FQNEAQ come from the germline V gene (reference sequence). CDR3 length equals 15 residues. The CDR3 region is CASRSRDHSTDTQYF. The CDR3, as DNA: TGTGCCAGCAGGTCCCGGGACCATAGCACAGATACGCAGTATTTT.

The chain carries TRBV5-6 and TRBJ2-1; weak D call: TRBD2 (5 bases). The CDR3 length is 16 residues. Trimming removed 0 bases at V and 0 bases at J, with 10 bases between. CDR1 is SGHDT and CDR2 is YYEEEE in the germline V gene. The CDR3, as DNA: TGTGCCAGCAGCTTGGCTAGCTCCAGCTCCTACAATGAGCAGTTCTTC. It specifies CASSLASSSSYNEQFF.

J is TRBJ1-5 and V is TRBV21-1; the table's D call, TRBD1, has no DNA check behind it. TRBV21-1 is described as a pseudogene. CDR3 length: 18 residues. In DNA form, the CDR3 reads TGTGCCAGCAGCAAAGGAGGGGACAGGGTTTGGGACAATCAGCCCCAGCATTTT. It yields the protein CASSKGGDRVWDNQPQHF.

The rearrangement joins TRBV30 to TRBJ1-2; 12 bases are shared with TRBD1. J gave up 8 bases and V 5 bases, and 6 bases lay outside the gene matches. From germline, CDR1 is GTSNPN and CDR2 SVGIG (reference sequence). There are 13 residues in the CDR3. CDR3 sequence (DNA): TGTGCCTGGGTCGGGACAGGGGGCTGGGGCTACACCTTC. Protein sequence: CAWVGTGGWGYTF.

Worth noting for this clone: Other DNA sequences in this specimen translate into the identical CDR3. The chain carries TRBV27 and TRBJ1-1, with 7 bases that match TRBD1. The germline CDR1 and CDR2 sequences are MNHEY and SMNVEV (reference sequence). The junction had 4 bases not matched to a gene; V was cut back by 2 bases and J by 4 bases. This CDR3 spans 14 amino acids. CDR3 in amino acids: CASSLVGTVTEAFF. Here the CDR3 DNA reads TGTGCCAGCAGTTTAGTGGGGACAGTCACTGAAGCTTTCTTT.

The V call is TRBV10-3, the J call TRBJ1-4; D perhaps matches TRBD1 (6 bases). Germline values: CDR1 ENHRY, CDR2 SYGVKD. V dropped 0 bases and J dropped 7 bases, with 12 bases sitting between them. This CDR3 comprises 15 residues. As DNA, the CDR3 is TGTGCCATCAGTGAGTCTCAGGGGACTGGTGAAAAACTGTTTTTT. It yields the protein CAISESQGTGEKLFF.

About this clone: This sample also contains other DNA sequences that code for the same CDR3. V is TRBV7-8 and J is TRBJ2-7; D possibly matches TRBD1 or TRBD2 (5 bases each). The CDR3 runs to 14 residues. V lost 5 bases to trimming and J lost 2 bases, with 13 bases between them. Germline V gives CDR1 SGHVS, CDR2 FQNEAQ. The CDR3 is CASSPRDGTYEQYF. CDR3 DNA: TGTGCCAGCAGCCCCCGGGACGGTACCTACGAGCAGTACTTC.

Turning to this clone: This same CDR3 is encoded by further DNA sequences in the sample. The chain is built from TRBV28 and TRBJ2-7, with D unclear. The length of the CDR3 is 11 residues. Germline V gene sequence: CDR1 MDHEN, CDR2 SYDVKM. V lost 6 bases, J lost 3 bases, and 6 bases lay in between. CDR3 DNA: TGTGCCAGCAGCGACAACTACGAGCAGTACTTC. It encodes CASSDNYEQYF.

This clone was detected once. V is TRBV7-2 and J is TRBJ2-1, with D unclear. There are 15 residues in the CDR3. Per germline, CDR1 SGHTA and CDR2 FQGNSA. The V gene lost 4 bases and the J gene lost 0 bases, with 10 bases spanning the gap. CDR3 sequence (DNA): TGTGCCAGCAGCTCTACACCGAGCTCCTACAATGAGCAGTTCTTC. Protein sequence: CASSSTPSSYNEQFF.

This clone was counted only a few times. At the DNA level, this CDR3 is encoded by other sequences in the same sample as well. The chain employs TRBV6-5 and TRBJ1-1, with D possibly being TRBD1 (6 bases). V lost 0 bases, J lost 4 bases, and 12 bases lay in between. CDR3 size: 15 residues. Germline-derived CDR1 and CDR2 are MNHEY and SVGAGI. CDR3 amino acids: CASSYSRGGGTEAFF. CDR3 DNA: TGTGCCAGCAGTTACTCGAGGGGGGGTGGCACTGAAGCTTTCTTT.

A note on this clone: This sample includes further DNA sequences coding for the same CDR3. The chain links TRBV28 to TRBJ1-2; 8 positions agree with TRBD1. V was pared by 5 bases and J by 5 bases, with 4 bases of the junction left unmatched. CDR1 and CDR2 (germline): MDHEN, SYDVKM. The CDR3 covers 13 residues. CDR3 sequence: CASSPRTGYGYTF. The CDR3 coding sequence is TGTGCCAGCAGTCCCCGGACAGGGTATGGCTACACCTTC.

The CDR3 sequence is CASSPHPAGGADTQYF. The CDR3 DNA is TGTGCCAGCAGCCCCCACCCAGCGGGAGGGGCAGATACGCAGTATTTT. The chain recombines TRBV7-3 with TRBJ2-3, with TRBD2 matching 10 bases. CDR1 and CDR2 from the germline V gene are SGHTA and FQGTGA. The ends lost 5 bases at V and 4 bases at J; junction bases unmatched: 9. CDR3 length equals 16 residues.

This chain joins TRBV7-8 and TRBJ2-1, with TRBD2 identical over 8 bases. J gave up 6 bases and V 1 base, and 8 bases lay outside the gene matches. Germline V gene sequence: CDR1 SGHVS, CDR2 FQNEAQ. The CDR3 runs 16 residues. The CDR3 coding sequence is TGTGCCAGCAGCTTAGAAGCGGGGGAGGCGCTCAATGAGCAGTTCTTC. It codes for CASSLEAGEALNEQFF.

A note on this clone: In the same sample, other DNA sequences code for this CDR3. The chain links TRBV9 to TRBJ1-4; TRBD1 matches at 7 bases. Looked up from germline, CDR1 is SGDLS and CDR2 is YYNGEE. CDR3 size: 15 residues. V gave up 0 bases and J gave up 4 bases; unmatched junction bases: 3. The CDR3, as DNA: TGTGCCAGCAGCGTAGGGGGACAGAGTAATGAAAAACTGTTTTTT. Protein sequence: CASSVGGQSNEKLFF. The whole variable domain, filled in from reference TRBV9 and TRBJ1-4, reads DSGVTQTPKHLITATGQRVTLRCSPRSGDLSVYWYQQSLDQGLQFLIQYYNGEERAKGNILERFSAQQFPDLHSELNLSSLELGDSALYFCASSVGGQSNEKLFFGSGTQLSVL.

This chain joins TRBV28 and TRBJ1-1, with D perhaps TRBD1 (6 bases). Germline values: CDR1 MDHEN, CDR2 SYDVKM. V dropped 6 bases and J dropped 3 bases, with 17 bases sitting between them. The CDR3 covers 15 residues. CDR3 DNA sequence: TGTGCCAGCAGGTCCCGGGGGGGGCGGGACACTGAAGCTTTCTTT. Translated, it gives CASRSRGGRDTEAFF.

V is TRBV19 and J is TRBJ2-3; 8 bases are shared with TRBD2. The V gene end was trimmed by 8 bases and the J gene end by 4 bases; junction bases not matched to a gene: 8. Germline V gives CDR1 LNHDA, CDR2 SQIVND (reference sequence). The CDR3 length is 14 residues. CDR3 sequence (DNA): TGTGCCAGTTCACCGGGACTAGATCCAGATACGCAGTATTTT. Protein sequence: CASSPGLDPDTQYF.